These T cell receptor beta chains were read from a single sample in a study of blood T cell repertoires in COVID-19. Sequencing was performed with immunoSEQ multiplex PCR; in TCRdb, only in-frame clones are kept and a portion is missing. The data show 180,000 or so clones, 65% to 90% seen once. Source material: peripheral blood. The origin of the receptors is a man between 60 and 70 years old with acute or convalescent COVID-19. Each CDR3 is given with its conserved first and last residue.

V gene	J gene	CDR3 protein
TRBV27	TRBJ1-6	CASRGGDRGYNSPLHF
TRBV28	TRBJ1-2	CASSLQGSYGYTF
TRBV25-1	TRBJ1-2	CASRDSRDRLAYTF
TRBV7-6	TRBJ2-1	CASSYRAGRPNEQFF
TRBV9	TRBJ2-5	CASSPRTSQETQYF
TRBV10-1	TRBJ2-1	CASSAVGSLSGGEQFF
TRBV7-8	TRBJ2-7	CASSPWTSGTVSYEQYF
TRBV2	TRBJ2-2	CASNSVAGFGTGELFF
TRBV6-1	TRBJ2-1	CASSEESSGLNEQFF
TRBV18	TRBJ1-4	CASSPPDIATNEKLFF
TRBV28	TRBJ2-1	CASSLVSGRNEQFF
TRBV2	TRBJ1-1	CASRQTTTEAFF
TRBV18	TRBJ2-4	CASSPLGRGQGIKNIQYF
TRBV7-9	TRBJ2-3	CASSLRPSGSGQDTQYF
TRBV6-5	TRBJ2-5	CASSYEQGVPQETQYF
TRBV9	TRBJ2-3	CASSVERGTDTQYF
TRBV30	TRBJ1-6	CAWTVSLSSPLHF
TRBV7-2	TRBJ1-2	CASSPRGLLNYGYTF
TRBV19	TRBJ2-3	CASSVQGGTDTQYF
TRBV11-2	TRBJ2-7	CASSLTSGGDQQYF
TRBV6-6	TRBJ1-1	CASSRQGPFYTEAFF
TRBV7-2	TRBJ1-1	CASSYTDRGEAFF
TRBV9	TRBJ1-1	CASSVAPRLEGKSEAFF
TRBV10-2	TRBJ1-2	CASSPDRFSYGYTF
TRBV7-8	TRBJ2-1	CASSLREYNEQFF
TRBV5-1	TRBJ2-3	CASSLSTDTQYF